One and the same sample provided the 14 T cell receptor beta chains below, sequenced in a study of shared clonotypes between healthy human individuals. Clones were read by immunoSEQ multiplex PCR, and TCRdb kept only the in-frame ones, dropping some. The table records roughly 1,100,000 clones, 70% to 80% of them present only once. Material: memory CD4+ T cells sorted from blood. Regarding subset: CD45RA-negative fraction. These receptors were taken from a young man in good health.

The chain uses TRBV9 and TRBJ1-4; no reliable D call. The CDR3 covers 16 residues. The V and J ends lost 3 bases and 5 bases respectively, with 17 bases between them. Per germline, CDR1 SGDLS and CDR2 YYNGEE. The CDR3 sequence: CASSATAQPGNEKLFF. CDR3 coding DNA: TGTGCCAGCAGCGCTACGGCCCAGCCGGGGAATGAAAAACTGTTTTTT.

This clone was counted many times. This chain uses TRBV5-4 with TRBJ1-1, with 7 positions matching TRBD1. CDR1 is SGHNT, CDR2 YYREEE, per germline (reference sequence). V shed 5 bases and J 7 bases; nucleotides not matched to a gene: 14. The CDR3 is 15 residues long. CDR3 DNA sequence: TGTGCCAGCAGGAGTCTTGGGACAGCCTGGGGTGAAGCTTTCTTT. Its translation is CASRSLGTAWGEAFF.

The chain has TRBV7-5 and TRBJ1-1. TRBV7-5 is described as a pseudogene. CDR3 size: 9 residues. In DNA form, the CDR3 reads TGTGCCTCCCCCTTTGAAGCTTTCTTT. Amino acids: CASPFEAFF.

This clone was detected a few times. Here the CDR3 DNA reads TGTGCCAGCACCTCAGCGGGAGGGGGCTACAATGAGCAGTTCTTC. Its translation is CASTSAGGGYNEQFF. The V and J genes are TRBV2 and TRBJ2-1; TRBD2 matches at 10 bases. This CDR3 has 15 residues. The germline V gene encodes CDR1 SNHLY and CDR2 FYNNEI. The V segment lost 7 bases and the J segment 3 bases; nucleotides outside the gene matches: 6. The full variable domain, rest sourced from reference TRBV2 and TRBJ2-1, is EPEVTQTPSHQVTQMGQEVILRCVPISNHLYFYWYRQILGQKVEFLVSFYNNEISEKSEIFDDQFSVERPDGSNFTLKIRSTKLEDSAMYFCASTSAGGGYNEQFFGPGTRLTVL.

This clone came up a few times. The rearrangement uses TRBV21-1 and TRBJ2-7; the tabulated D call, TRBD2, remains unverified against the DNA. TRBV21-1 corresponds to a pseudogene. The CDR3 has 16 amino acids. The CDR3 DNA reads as TGTGCCAGCAGCAAATGGTCGGAGGACCAACCCTACGAGCAGTACTTC. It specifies CASSKWSEDQPYEQYF.

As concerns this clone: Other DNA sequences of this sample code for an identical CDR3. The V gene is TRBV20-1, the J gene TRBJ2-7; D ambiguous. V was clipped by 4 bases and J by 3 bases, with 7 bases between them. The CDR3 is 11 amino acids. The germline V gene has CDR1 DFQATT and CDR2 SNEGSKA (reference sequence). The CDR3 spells CSAIGSYEQYF. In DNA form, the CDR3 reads TGCAGTGCTATAGGTAGCTACGAGCAGTACTTC.

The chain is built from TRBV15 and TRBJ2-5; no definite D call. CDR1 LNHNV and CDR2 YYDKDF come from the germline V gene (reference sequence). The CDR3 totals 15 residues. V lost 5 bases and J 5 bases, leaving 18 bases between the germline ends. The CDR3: CATSHPIQRRETQYF. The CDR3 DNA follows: TGTGCCACCAGCCACCCGATCCAACGTCGGGAGACCCAGTACTTC.

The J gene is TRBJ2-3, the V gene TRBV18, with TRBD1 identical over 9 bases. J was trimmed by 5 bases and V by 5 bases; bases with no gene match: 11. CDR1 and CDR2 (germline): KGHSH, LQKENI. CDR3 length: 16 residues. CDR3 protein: CASSIVGTGMIDTQYF. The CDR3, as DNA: TGTGCCAGCTCAATCGTCGGGACAGGGATGATAGATACGCAGTATTTT.

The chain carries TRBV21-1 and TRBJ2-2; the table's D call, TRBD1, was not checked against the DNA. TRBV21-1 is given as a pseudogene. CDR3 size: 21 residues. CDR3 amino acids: CASSKISVVLLQGERTGELFF. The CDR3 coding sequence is TGTGCCAGCAGCAAAATCTCTGTTGTTTTGCTACAGGGAGAAAGGACCGGGGAGCTGTTTTTT.

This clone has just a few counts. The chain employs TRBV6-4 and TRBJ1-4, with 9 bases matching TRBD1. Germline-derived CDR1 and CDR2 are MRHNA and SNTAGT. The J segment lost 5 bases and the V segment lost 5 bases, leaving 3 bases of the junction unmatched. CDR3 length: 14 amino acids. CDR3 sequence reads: CASSPGQGNEKLFF. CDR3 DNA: TGTGCCAGCAGTCCCGGACAGGGGAATGAAAAACTGTTTTTT.

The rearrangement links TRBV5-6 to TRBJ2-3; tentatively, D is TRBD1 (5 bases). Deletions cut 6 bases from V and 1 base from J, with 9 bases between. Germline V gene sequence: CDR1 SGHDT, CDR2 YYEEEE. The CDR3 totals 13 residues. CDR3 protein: CASTSQGTDTQYF. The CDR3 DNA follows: TGTGCCAGCACCTCACAGGGCACAGATACGCAGTATTTT.

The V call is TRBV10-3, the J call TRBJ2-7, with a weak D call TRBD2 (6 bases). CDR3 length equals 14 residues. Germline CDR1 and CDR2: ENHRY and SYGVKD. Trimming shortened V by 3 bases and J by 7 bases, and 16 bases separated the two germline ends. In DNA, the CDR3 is TGTGCCATCAGTGACTCGTTGGAGGGCAGGGAGCAGTACTTC. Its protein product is CAISDSLEGREQYF.

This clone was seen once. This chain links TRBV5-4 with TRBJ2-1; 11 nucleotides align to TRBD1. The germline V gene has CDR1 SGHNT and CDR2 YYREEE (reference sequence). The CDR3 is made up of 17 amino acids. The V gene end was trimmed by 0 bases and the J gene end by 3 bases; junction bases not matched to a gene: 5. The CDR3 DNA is TGTGCCAGCAGCTTGGGTTCCGGGACAGGGGGCTACAATGAGCAGTTCTTC. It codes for CASSLGSGTGGYNEQFF. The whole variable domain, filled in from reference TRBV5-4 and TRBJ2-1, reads ETGVTQSPTHLIKTRGQQVTLRCSSQSGHNTVSWYQQALGQGPQFIFQYYREEENGRGNFPPRFSGLQFPNYSSELNVNALELDDSALYLCASSLGSGTGGYNEQFFGPGTRLTVL.

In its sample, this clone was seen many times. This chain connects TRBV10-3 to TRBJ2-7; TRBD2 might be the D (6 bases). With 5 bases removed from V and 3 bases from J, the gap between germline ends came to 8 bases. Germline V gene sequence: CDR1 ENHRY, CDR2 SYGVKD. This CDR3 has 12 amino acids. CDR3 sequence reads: CAISRTNYEQYF. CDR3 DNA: TGTGCCATCAGTCGGACTAACTACGAGCAGTACTTC.